A selection of T cell receptor beta chains follows, all from one sample in a study of long-term antiretroviral therapy in people with HIV. TCRdb's table, derived via immunoSEQ multiplex PCR, lists solely in-frame clones and lacks some. The sample shows about 14,000 clones, 65% to 90% of them seen only once. This material consisted of unsorted PBMCs, taken 0.4 years after starting antiretroviral therapy. The receptors originated from a man younger than 40 with HIV. Each CDR3 is given with its conserved first and last residue. Fields, in order: V gene, J gene, D gene, clone size, CDR3 DNA, CDR3 protein. The D gene is left open where the match is weak. Expanded clones are given a class, and other clones once, few, many or no size at all.

>TRBV29-1|TRBJ1-2|NA|NA
TGCAGCGTTAGTCCGGCAGGCCAAACTTATGGCTACACCTTC
CSVSPAGQTYGYTF
>TRBV27|TRBJ2-1|NA|NA
TGTGCCAGCAGTTTGCGGGCAGCCCTCAATGAGCAGTTCTTC
CASSLRAALNEQFF
>TRBV4-3|TRBJ2-7|TRBD1|NA
TGCGCCAGCAGCCAACGGACAGGGTCCTACGAGCAGTACTTC
CASSQRTGSYEQYF
>TRBV5-6|TRBJ2-7|NA|NA
TGTGCCAGCAGCTTAATGGGTTACGAGCAGTACTTC
CASSLMGYEQYF
>TRBV28|TRBJ2-2|TRBD2|few
TGTGCCAGCAGCCCCTTCGCGGGACTAGCGAGCACCGGGGAGCTGTTTTTT
CASSPFAGLASTGELFF
>TRBV7-6|TRBJ1-4|NA|NA
TGTGCCAGCAGCGAAACCGGGATATCAACTAATGAAAAACTGTTTTTT
CASSETGISTNEKLFF
>TRBV29-1|TRBJ2-3|TRBD1|NA
TGCAGCGTTGATCTGACAGGGGGCACAGATACGCAGTATTTT
CSVDLTGGTDTQYF
>TRBV7-9|TRBJ2-1|TRBD2|NA
TGTGCCAGCAGCTTAGTACTAGCGGGAGACCATGAGCAGTTCTTC
CASSLVLAGDHEQFF
>TRBV2|TRBJ2-7|TRBD2|NA
TGTGCCAGCAGTGATCCCGGGGGGGTAGAGCAGTACTTC
CASSDPGGVEQYF
>TRBV19|TRBJ2-7|NA|NA
TGTGCCAGACCCCCCGGTGTTCGGTACTTC
CARPPGVRYF
>TRBV7-8|TRBJ2-7|NA|NA
TGTGCCAGCAGCTTACAGGAGTACGAGCAGTACTTC
CASSLQEYEQYF
>TRBV15|TRBJ2-3|NA|NA
TGTGCCACCAGCACGGAGGGCACAGATACGCAGTATTTT
CATSTEGTDTQYF
>TRBV10-1|TRBJ2-1|NA|few
TGCGCCAGCAGTGAGGCGGGACAGTACAATGAGCAGTTCTTC
CASSEAGQYNEQFF
>TRBV19|TRBJ2-2|NA|NA
TGTGCCAGCACACCCTACCACGGGGCGACCGGGGAGCTGTTTTTT
CASTPYHGATGELFF
>TRBV19|TRBJ2-6|TRBD1|NA
TGTGCCAGTAGTTCCACAGGGGCCGGGGCCAACGTCCTGACTTTC
CASSSTGAGANVLTF
>TRBV6-6|TRBJ1-1|NA|NA
TGTGCCAGCAGTTACGAACAGCTCATGAACACTGAAGCTTTCTTT
CASSYEQLMNTEAFF
>TRBV6-6|TRBJ2-1|TRBD2|NA
TGTGCCAGCAGTTACCGCGGGGGGGCCTTAAATGAGCAGTTCTTC
CASSYRGGALNEQFF
>TRBV30|TRBJ2-2|NA|once
TGTGCCTGGAGTGGTGGGGCAGGGATTAACACCGGGGAGCTGTTTTTT
CAWSGGAGINTGELFF
>TRBV30|TRBJ1-6|NA|NA
TGTGCCTGGAGAAGCCACGAGAGCTCCTATAATTCACCCCTCCACTTT
CAWRSHESSYNSPLHF
>TRBV5-1|TRBJ2-7|TRBD1|NA
TGCGCCAGCAGCTCAACTTACAGGGGTCAAACCAGCGAGCAGTACTTC
CASSSTYRGQTSEQYF
>TRBV5-6|TRBJ2-3|TRBD2|NA
TGTGCCAGCAGCCGAGGACTAGGTACAGATACGCAGTATTTT
CASSRGLGTDTQYF
>TRBV5-1|TRBJ2-2|NA|NA
TGCGCCAGCAGCTTGGTTAACGGGGAGCTGTTTTTT
CASSLVNGELFF
>TRBV6-1|TRBJ2-1|NA|NA
TGTGCCAGCAGTGTTCAATACAATGAGCAGTTCTTC
CASSVQYNEQFF
>TRBV6-5|TRBJ1-1|NA|NA
TGTGCCAGCTCGAGGGGAGAGTTGAACACTGAAGCTTTCTTT
CASSRGELNTEAFF
>TRBV11-1|TRBJ1-6|NA|NA
TGTGCCAGCAGCCGGGACGCCGACTATAATTCACCCCTCCACTTT
CASSRDADYNSPLHF
>TRBV2|TRBJ1-2|NA|NA
TGTGCCAGCAGTGTTCAGGGGAGGAGTGGCTACACCTTC
CASSVQGRSGYTF
>TRBV27|TRBJ2-7|NA|NA
TGTGCCAGCAGTTTCGACACCAGTCCCTACGAGCAGTACTTC
CASSFDTSPYEQYF
>TRBV7-9|TRBJ2-7|TRBD1|few
TGTGCCAGCAGCTTACCAGGGGGCTACGAGCAGTACTTC
CASSLPGGYEQYF
>TRBV7-2|TRBJ2-2|NA|NA
TGTGCCAGCAGCGTCCCAGGGCCCGGGGAGCTGTTTTTT
CASSVPGPGELFF
>TRBV5-1|TRBJ1-1|NA|NA
TGCGCCAGCAGCATCGCCGGGACATCGAACACTGAAGCTTTCTTT
CASSIAGTSNTEAFF
>TRBV28|TRBJ1-2|TRBD1|NA
TGTGCCAGCAGCCCTGGACAGGGCCTCTACTATGGCTACACCTTC
CASSPGQGLYYGYTF
>TRBV9|TRBJ1-1|TRBD1|NA
TGTGCCAGCAGCACCCAACGGAACAGGGGATTCGGGACTGAAGCTTTCTTT
CASSTQRNRGFGTEAFF
>TRBV10-3|TRBJ2-2|NA|NA
TGTGCCATCAGTTCCCGGGACACCTCGAACACCGGGGAGCTGTTTTTT
CAISSRDTSNTGELFF
>TRBV4-2|TRBJ2-2|TRBD2|few
TGTGCCAGCAGCCCGGCGGTGGGAAGCGGGGGAAACACCGGGGAGCTGTTTTTT
CASSPAVGSGGNTGELFF
>TRBV6-6|TRBJ1-5|NA|NA
TGTGCCAGCAGCCTTCAGCCTGGACAGCCCCAGCATTTT
CASSLQPGQPQHF
>TRBV5-4|TRBJ2-3|TRBD1|NA
TGTGCCAGCAGCTTGGAAGGGGGCAAGACAGATACGCAGTATTTT
CASSLEGGKTDTQYF
>TRBV7-8|TRBJ1-5|NA|few
TGTGCCAGCAGCTTAGGATCCAACAGTCGCAATCAGCCCCAGCATTTT
CASSLGSNSRNQPQHF
>TRBV7-6|TRBJ2-3|TRBD2|NA
TGTGCCAGCAGCTCCCCTAGCGGGGTGACAGATACGCAGTATTTT
CASSSPSGVTDTQYF
>TRBV28|TRBJ2-1|TRBD2|once
TGTGCCAGCAGCGGACAGTTCGGGCGGGAGGAGAACAATGAGCAGTTCTTC
CASSGQFGREENNEQFF
>TRBV7-2|TRBJ1-4|NA|NA
TGTGCCAGCAGCCCCCAGGGGTCTATGGATGAAAAACTGTTTTTT
CASSPQGSMDEKLFF
>TRBV19|TRBJ2-3|NA|NA
TGTGCCTCCTCGTGGGGCACAGATACGCAGTATTTT
CASSWGTDTQYF
>TRBV4-1|TRBJ2-7|NA|NA
TGCGCCAGCAGCCGCAGCCGGGACTCCTACGAGCAGTACTTC
CASSRSRDSYEQYF